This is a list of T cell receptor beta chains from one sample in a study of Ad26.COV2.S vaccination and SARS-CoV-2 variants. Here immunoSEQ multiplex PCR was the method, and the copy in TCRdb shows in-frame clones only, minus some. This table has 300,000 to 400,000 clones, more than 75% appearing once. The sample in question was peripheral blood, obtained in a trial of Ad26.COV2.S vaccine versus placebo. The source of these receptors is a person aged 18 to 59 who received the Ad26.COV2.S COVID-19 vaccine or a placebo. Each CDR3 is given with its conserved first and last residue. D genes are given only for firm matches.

CASTVHAGNEKLFF | TRBJ1-4 | NA | TRBV28
CASSERNYGYTF | TRBJ1-2 | NA | TRBV19
CASSPSGRAETQYF | TRBJ2-5 | NA | TRBV18
CASSENAGLRNEQYF | TRBJ2-7 | NA | TRBV4-3
CASSLLGEKLFF | TRBJ1-4 | NA | TRBV5-4
CASSFFTGNYEQYF | TRBJ2-7 | NA | TRBV5-4
CASSLVAGGDTQYF | TRBJ2-3 | TRBD2 | TRBV7-2
CASSQSQGTDTQYF | TRBJ2-3 | NA | TRBV3-1/TRBV3-2
CASSYNHQPQHF | TRBJ1-5 | NA | TRBV6-2/TRBV6-3
CASGLGTSGYEQYF | TRBJ2-7 | TRBD2 | TRBV12-5
CASSYSLGAGNYGYTF | TRBJ1-2 | NA | TRBV6-5
CASSGTGASYEQYF | TRBJ2-7 | TRBD1 | TRBV9
CASSERRLAYTDTQYF | TRBJ2-3 | NA | TRBV2
CASSLGLNYGYTF | TRBJ1-2 | NA | TRBV5-1
CASSLSSQGLKKPQHF | TRBJ1-5 | NA | TRBV27
CASSYGTSTYEQYF | TRBJ2-7 | NA | TRBV6-2/TRBV6-3
CASGPGTGDSYNEQFF | TRBJ2-1 | TRBD1 | TRBV5-1
CASSSDRGFYEQYF | TRBJ2-7 | TRBD1 | TRBV5-1
CASSLTAGGYEQYF | TRBJ2-7 | NA | TRBV3-1/TRBV3-2
CASSLNAISGNTIYF | TRBJ1-3 | NA | TRBV18
CAWSVIGRGPQYF | TRBJ2-5 | TRBD2 | TRBV30
CASSPQGITEAFF | TRBJ1-1 | NA | TRBV7-9
CASSPAGGEKLFF | TRBJ1-4 | NA | TRBV6-5
CASSLGMTYEQYF | TRBJ2-7 | NA | TRBV28
CASSQGGLTYEQYF | TRBJ2-7 | NA | TRBV4-1
CASSIAGTSGNEQFF | TRBJ2-1 | TRBD2 | TRBV5-4
CASRGLARGWQYF | TRBJ2-7 | TRBD2 | TRBV2
CASSLGTMETQYF | TRBJ2-5 | NA | TRBV11-2
CASRGGGAGSSGANVLTF | TRBJ2-6 | NA | TRBV9
CASSMIRDGGDNEQFF | TRBJ2-1 | NA | TRBV5-4
CASRVSQDRETQYF | TRBJ2-5 | NA | TRBV5-1
CASKVAGFTEAFF | TRBJ1-1 | NA | TRBV2
CASSLRDNEQFF | TRBJ2-1 | NA | TRBV5-1
CASSLEGTGGEKLFF | TRBJ1-4 | NA | TRBV5-5
CASSLGQSDTDTQYF | TRBJ2-3 | NA | TRBV5-4
CASSAGTGNPNQPQHF | TRBJ1-5 | TRBD1 | TRBV5-6
CATSTNPVNGYTF | TRBJ1-2 | NA | TRBV12-3/TRBV12-4
CASSPPATSETGELFF | TRBJ2-2 | TRBD2 | TRBV18
CASSGQIADTQYF | TRBJ2-3 | NA | TRBV9
CASSQEFRGLMNTEAFF | TRBJ1-1 | NA | TRBV4-3
CASSAVTGDTQYF | TRBJ2-3 | NA | TRBV6-4
CASSLGGRPTGELFF | TRBJ2-2 | NA | TRBV7-2
CASSSPGTGGTEAFF | TRBJ1-1 | TRBD1 | TRBV5-6
CASSPYEVQEKLFF | TRBJ1-4 | NA | TRBV7-9
CASRPPLSGNTEAFF | TRBJ1-1 | NA | TRBV14
CATSSEGLITDTQYF | TRBJ2-3 | NA | TRBV15
CASSGLADLQETQYF | TRBJ2-5 | TRBD2 | TRBV27
CASSPDPRAGQGGRRNTIYF | TRBJ1-3 | TRBD1 | TRBV18
CASSRTVNTGELFF | TRBJ2-2 | NA | TRBV5-1
CASSETGGNTDTQYF | TRBJ2-3 | TRBD1 | TRBV3-1/TRBV3-2
CASSSAGGANTEAFF | TRBJ1-1 | TRBD1 | TRBV5-6
CASSKKDRLARRDTGELFF | TRBJ2-2 | NA | TRBV21-1
CASSQGLGQMGTEAFF | TRBJ1-1 | NA | TRBV4-3
CASSKVTASSYNEQFF | TRBJ2-1 | NA | TRBV19
CASSGGLAGGDETQYF | TRBJ2-5 | TRBD2 | TRBV5-1